Below, 21 T cell receptor beta chains from the same sample are listed, as sequenced in a study of graft-versus-host responses after intestinal transplantation. Sequenced by immunoSEQ multiplex PCR; TCRdb stores in-frame clones only, minus some. The sample lists 15,000 to 20,000 clones, roughly 88% occurring once. The specimen was PBMCs, collected approximately 3.5 months after intestinal transplant. The source of these receptors is a human patient who received an intestinal transplant, so some T cells may come from the graft donor.

This clone was picked up a small number of times. The chain is built from TRBV27 and TRBJ2-7; TRBD1 aligns across 9 bases. CDR3 length equals 13 residues. Per the germline V gene, CDR1 is MNHEY and CDR2 is SMNVEV (reference sequence). V gave up 4 bases and J gave up 10 bases; unmatched junction bases: 8. This CDR3 reads CASSSTGGATQYF. The DNA for the CDR3 is TGTGCCAGCAGTTCTACAGGGGGCGCAACTCAGTACTTC.

The rearrangement uses TRBV18 and TRBJ2-6; a weak D match, TRBD1 (6 bases). This CDR3 contains 14 residues. V was clipped by 8 bases and J by 0 bases, with 8 bases between them. Per the germline V gene, CDR1 is KGHSH and CDR2 is LQKENI. This chain's CDR3 is CASLDSSGANVLTF. CDR3 nucleotide sequence: TGTGCCAGCCTGGACAGCTCTGGGGCCAACGTCCTGACTTTC.

In its sample, this clone was seen a few times. This chain connects TRBV6-6 to TRBJ2-7, with D maybe TRBD2 (6 bases). Per germline, CDR1 MNHNY and CDR2 SVGAGI (reference sequence). The CDR3 has 15 amino acids. Trimming shortened V by 0 bases and J by 6 bases, and 15 bases separated the two germline ends. CDR3 in DNA: TGTGCCAGCAGTTACTCGGGACTTAGCGAGAGCGAGCAGTACTTC. It codes for CASSYSGLSESEQYF.

The chain uses TRBV28 and TRBJ2-7, with unresolved D. Germline V gene data show CDR1 as MDHEN and CDR2 as SYDVKM. The germline V and J ends were trimmed by 0 bases and 2 bases, with 5 bases remaining between them. The CDR3 extends over 13 amino acids. Written as DNA, the CDR3 is TGTGCCAGCAGTTTATGGCAAACCTACGAGCAGTACTTC. Its protein product is CASSLWQTYEQYF.

This chain links TRBV6-5 with TRBJ1-3; D gene uncertain. The ends were cut back, 5 bases at V and 0 bases at J, with 11 bases in the middle. This CDR3 has 15 amino acids. Germline values: CDR1 MNHEY, CDR2 SVGAGI. The CDR3 coding sequence is TGTGCCAGCAGTCCCGCACTGAACTCTGGAAACACCATATATTTT. Translation gives CASSPALNSGNTIYF.

V usage is TRBV7-8 and J usage is TRBJ2-7; 8 positions agree with TRBD2. The J segment lost 5 bases and the V segment lost 6 bases, leaving 9 bases of the junction unmatched. Germline V lookup: CDR1 SGHVS, CDR2 FQNEAQ. This CDR3 spans 14 amino acids. CDR3 protein: CASSLSGSRNEQYF. The CDR3 DNA reads TGTGCCAGCAGTTTAAGCGGGAGTAGGAACGAGCAGTACTTC.

The V and J genes are TRBV19 and TRBJ1-1, with D maybe TRBD1 (6 bases). The V end lost 10 bases, the J end lost 8 bases, and 14 bases lay between the germline ends. The CDR3 length is 11 residues. Germline CDR1 is LNHDA and CDR2 is SQIVND (reference sequence). The CDR3 sequence is CATLWGREAFF. The CDR3, as DNA: TGTGCCACCCTCTGGGGGCGGGAAGCTTTCTTT.

The CDR3 reads CASSVGGVTDTQYF. The CDR3 DNA is TGTGCCAGCAGTGTAGGAGGGGTCACAGATACGCAGTATTTT. The J gene is TRBJ2-3, the V gene TRBV6-4; D might be TRBD2 (6 bases). CDR1 is MRHNA and CDR2 is SNTAGT in the germline V gene. This CDR3 region has 14 residues. Trimming removed 4 bases at V and 2 bases at J, with 10 bases between.

The CDR3 DNA follows: TGTGCCAGCAGAACAGGAACTTTGGCTAATGAAAAACTGTTTTTT. Its translation is CASRTGTLANEKLFF. V gene TRBV6-5 combines with J gene TRBJ1-4; a weak D match, TRBD1 (5 bases). Trimming stripped 6 bases from V and 3 bases from J, with 14 bases between. Germline CDR1 reads MNHEY; CDR2 reads SVGAGI. CDR3 size: 15 residues.

The V and J genes are TRBV7-8 and TRBJ1-5; no clear D gene. CDR1 SGHVS and CDR2 FQNEAQ come from the germline V gene. The ends were cut back, 5 bases at V and 0 bases at J, with 14 bases in the middle. The CDR3 sequence is 16 residues long. CDR3 sequence: CASSPRLGGSNQPQHF. The CDR3 coding sequence is TGTGCCAGCAGCCCCAGGTTGGGCGGTAGCAATCAGCCCCAGCATTTT.

The chain is built from TRBV28 and TRBJ2-7; TRBD1 or TRBD2 may be the D gene (5 bases each). This CDR3 has 15 amino acids. Germline values: CDR1 MDHEN, CDR2 SYDVKM. The V gene lost 4 bases and the J gene lost 7 bases, with 20 bases spanning the gap. CDR3 in amino acids: CASSSGRRISIEQYF. As DNA, the CDR3 is TGTGCCAGCAGTTCGGGGCGACGTATCTCTATAGAGCAGTACTTC.

This rearrangement joins TRBV4-2 to TRBJ1-5; D may be TRBD1 (6 bases). CDR1 is LGHNA and CDR2 is YNFKEQ in the germline V gene. There are 16 residues in the CDR3. V was clipped by 0 bases and J by 7 bases, with 16 bases between them. The CDR3 DNA sequence: TGTGCCAGCAGCCAAGAGCCACCACAGGGAGGGCAGCCCCAGCATTTT. It codes for CASSQEPPQGGQPQHF.

This sequence joins TRBV29-1 and TRBJ2-1; the D gene is possibly TRBD1 (5 bases). CDR1 and CDR2 from the germline V gene are SQVTM and ANQGSEA. The CDR3 sequence is 15 residues long. V lost 4 bases and J lost 0, with 13 bases in between. The CDR3 reads CSVGRQGFSYNEQFF. The DNA of the CDR3 is TGCAGCGTTGGTCGCCAGGGATTCTCCTACAATGAGCAGTTCTTC.

The V call is TRBV7-2, the J call TRBJ2-7; TRBD2 might be the D (5 bases). V lost 0 bases and J 0 bases, leaving 9 bases between the germline ends. Per the germline V gene, CDR1 is SGHTA and CDR2 is FQGNSA. The CDR3 runs to 15 residues. The CDR3 sequence is CASSLAGRGSYEQYF. The CDR3 region has the DNA TGTGCCAGCAGCTTAGCGGGCCGGGGCTCCTACGAGCAGTACTTC.

This clone was counted a few times. This chain uses TRBV10-2 with TRBJ1-3; D not resolved. The CDR3 sequence is 16 residues long. Deletions cut 8 bases from V and 8 bases from J, with 25 bases between. Germline CDR1 reads WSHSY; CDR2 reads SAAADI. The CDR3 bases are TGCGCCAGCCAGACGACGGATCCTACTACGGGAGACACCATATATTTT. It codes for CASQTTDPTTGDTIYF.

The chain is built from TRBV10-3 and TRBJ2-7; tentatively, D is TRBD1 or TRBD2 (5 bases each). CDR3 length: 11 amino acids. In germline, CDR1 is ENHRY, CDR2 SYGVKD. The V and J ends lost 4 bases and 6 bases respectively, with 7 bases between them. CDR3 residues: CAISGGSEQYF. For the CDR3, the DNA is TGTGCCATCAGTGGGGGGAGCGAGCAGTACTTC.

The chain is built from TRBV25-1 and TRBJ2-1, with D unresolved. CDR1 is MGHDK, CDR2 SYGVNS, per germline. V lost 6 bases and J lost 3, with 3 bases in between. The CDR3 is 11 amino acids. As DNA, the CDR3 is TGTGCCAGCAGCGACTACAATGAGCAGTTCTTC. Encoded protein: CASSDYNEQFF. The full variable domain, its missing parts supplied by reference TRBV25-1 and TRBJ2-1, is EADIYQTPRYLVIGTGKKITLECSQTMGHDKMYWYQQDPGMELHLIHYSYGVNSTEKGDLSSESTVSRIRTEHFPLTLESARPSHTSQYLCASSDYNEQFFGPGTRLTVL.

The chain combines TRBV7-2 with TRBJ2-7, with D uncertain. Trimming removed 2 bases at V and 2 bases at J, with 4 bases between. Germline assignment: CDR1 SGHTA and CDR2 FQGNSA. The CDR3 runs to 12 residues. The DNA of the CDR3 is TGTGCCAGCAGCTTAACGGCCTACGAGCAGTACTTC. This gives the protein CASSLTAYEQYF.

The chain employs TRBV7-8 and TRBJ2-5; no clear D gene. The J call may not be correct, given that the DNA end is closer to TRBJ2-7. In germline, CDR1 is SGHVS, CDR2 FQNEAQ. CDR3 length: 13 residues. This CDR3 is CASSSPRLYEQYF. In nucleotides, the CDR3 is TGTGCCAGCAGCTCCCCCCGACTCTACGAGCAGTACTTC.

This rearrangement joins TRBV27 to TRBJ2-1; tentatively, D is TRBD1 (5 bases). CDR1 is MNHEY and CDR2 is SMNVEV in the germline V gene (reference sequence). Trimming shortened V by 8 bases and J by 0 bases, and 14 bases separated the two germline ends. The CDR3 totals 15 residues. The CDR3 is CASRAHDSSYNEQFF. Here the CDR3 DNA reads TGTGCCAGCCGAGCCCACGACAGCTCCTACAATGAGCAGTTCTTC.

The chain links TRBV6-5 to TRBJ2-1; D gene unclear. V was trimmed by 4 bases and J by 0 bases, leaving 10 bases between them. Germline V gene lookup returns CDR1 MNHEY and CDR2 SVGAGI. This CDR3 spans 15 amino acids. The CDR3 reads CASSFSGSSYNEQFF. Here the CDR3 DNA reads TGTGCCAGCAGTTTTTCAGGAAGCTCCTACAATGAGCAGTTCTTC.